This T cell receptor (beta chain) was identified in a study of cytomegalovirus exposure and HLA in healthy donors. Donors counted as nominally healthy when sampled, yet unrecorded immune exposures were likely. In regard to this clone: Its specificity is unknown.

This CDR3 has 14 residues. CDR1 is MNHNS and CDR2 is SASEGT in the germline V gene. Trimming cost V 7 bases and J 10 bases; bases outside gene matches: 10. Use of 60 Vbeta and 13 Jbeta primers characterized the PCR. Clones were read by immunoSEQ multiplex PCR, and TCRdb kept only the in-frame ones, dropping some. The data contain about 160,000 clones, approximately 80% of them singletons. Points from the study as a whole: Across all donors, roughly uniform sequencing depth was an assumption of the presence/absence analyses. Later on, an analysis found that several of the most significant clusters appeared to be linked to common viral pathogens, which included parvovirus B19.

J is TRBJ1-6 and V is TRBV6-1; 7 positions match TRBD1. The receptor was isolated from a woman in her forties in good health and CMV-seropositive. The sequenced sample consisted of PBMCs. Written as DNA, the CDR3 is TGTGCCAGCATTCTCAGGGGGAAGAACTCACCCCTCCACTTT. This gives the protein CASILRGKNSPLHF.